This is a list of T cell receptor beta chains from one sample in a study of blood T cell repertoires in COVID-19. Data came from immunoSEQ multiplex PCR; TCRdb stores just in-frame clones and leaves some out. The sample carries about 200,000 clones, roughly nine tenths recorded once. Specimen: peripheral blood. The receptors here all came from a man aged 55 to 69 who had recovered from COVID-19. The CDR3 runs from the conserved cysteine through the conserved F or W. A D gene is named only where the DNA matches it firmly. Only some rows state a clone size, as once, few, many or a class for expanded clones.

>.|TRBD2|TRBV7-9|TRBJ2-1
CASRGGQSYNEQFF
TGTGCCAGCCGCGGGGGGCAGTCCTACAATGAGCAGTTCTTC
>.|.|TRBV9|TRBJ2-1
CASSVASRRGVGNNEQFF
TGTGCCAGCAGCGTAGCCTCCCGGAGGGGAGTGGGTAACAATGAGCAGTTCTTC
>few|TRBD2|TRBV7-9|TRBJ2-7
CASSLVASGSGYEQYF
TGTGCCAGCAGCTTAGTGGCTAGCGGGAGTGGTTACGAGCAGTACTTC
>.|TRBD1|TRBV7-9|TRBJ2-7
CASSLWDSAYEQYF
TGTGCCAGCAGCCTTTGGGACAGCGCCTACGAGCAGTACTTC
>few|.|TRBV6-5|TRBJ1-3
CASMATGNTIYF
TGTGCCAGCATGGCCACGGGAAACACCATATATTTT
>.|.|TRBV5-1|TRBJ2-1
CASSLGHNSYNEQFF
TGCGCCAGCAGCCTGGGACATAACTCCTACAATGAGCAGTTCTTC
>once|.|TRBV3-1/TRBV3-2|TRBJ1-5
CASSQDATQGNQPQHF
TGTGCCAGCAGCCAAGATGCTACCCAAGGCAATCAGCCCCAGCATTTT
>.|TRBD1|TRBV28|TRBJ1-1
CASSLWWTGGVNTEAFF
TGTGCCAGCAGTTTATGGTGGACAGGGGGCGTGAACACTGAAGCTTTCTTT
>.|.|TRBV29-1|TRBJ1-2
CSEGGNYGYTF
TGCAGCGAAGGAGGTAACTATGGCTACACCTTC
>.|.|TRBV20-1|TRBJ1-1
CSASRGGTEAFF
TGCAGTGCTAGTAGGGGAGGAACTGAAGCTTTCTTT
>few|.|TRBV4-1|TRBJ2-4
CASSQVGVAKNIQYF
TGCGCCAGCAGCCAAGTCGGAGTGGCAAAAAACATTCAGTACTTC
>.|TRBD1|TRBV3-1/TRBV3-2|TRBJ2-7
CASSRGQGGAYEQYF
TGTGCCAGCAGCCGCGGACAGGGCGGCGCCTACGAGCAGTACTTC
>.|TRBD1|TRBV18|TRBJ2-7
CASSPGQIGEQYF
TGTGCCAGCTCACCGGGACAGATTGGCGAGCAGTACTTC
>.|TRBD2|TRBV5-6|TRBJ2-3
CASSLASGGVFTDTQYF
TGTGCCAGCAGCTTAGCTAGCGGGGGCGTCTTCACAGATACGCAGTATTTT
>.|.|TRBV6-2/TRBV6-3|TRBJ2-2
CASSYPLQGTGELFF
TGTGCCAGCAGTTATCCCCTACAGGGCACCGGGGAGCTGTTTTTT
>.|.|TRBV7-2|TRBJ2-1
CASSLVVSPYNEQFF
TGTGCCAGCAGCTTAGTGGTTAGCCCCTACAATGAGCAGTTCTTC
>.|.|TRBV1|TRBJ2-7
CTSTLSGRAILEQYF
TGCACCAGCACCCTAAGCGGGAGGGCCATACTCGAGCAGTACTTC
>.|.|TRBV12-5|TRBJ1-5
CASGLVLGPGGQPQHF
TGTGCTAGTGGTTTGGTACTGGGGCCGGGCGGACAGCCCCAGCATTTT
>.|TRBD1|TRBV29-1|TRBJ1-2
CSVLDRGRYGYTF
TGCAGCGTTCTGGACAGGGGAAGGTATGGCTACACCTTC
>.|TRBD2|TRBV27|TRBJ2-1
CASSPLAGGTNNEQFF
TGTGCCAGCAGTCCACTAGCGGGGGGGACGAACAATGAGCAGTTCTTC
>.|TRBD1|TRBV6-4|TRBJ1-6
CASSENRGQGSPLHF
TGTGCCAGCAGTGAGAACAGGGGGCAAGGGTCACCCCTCCACTTT
>.|TRBD2|TRBV7-8|TRBJ2-3
CASSLRPLAVPGDTQYF
TGTGCCAGCAGCTTAAGACCACTAGCGGTCCCTGGGGATACGCAGTATTTT
>.|TRBD1|TRBV9|TRBJ1-6
CASSVGETGLSPLHF
TGTGCCAGCAGCGTGGGGGAGACAGGGCTTTCACCCCTCCACTTT
>.|TRBD2|TRBV28|TRBJ2-2
CASSPASGNTGELFF
TGTGCCAGCAGTCCAGCTAGCGGGAACACCGGGGAGCTGTTTTTT
>.|TRBD1|TRBV7-9|TRBJ1-2
CASSRTGGGDGYTF
TGTGCCAGCAGTAGGACAGGGGGCGGAGATGGCTACACCTTC